This section outlines one T cell receptor beta chain sequence together with its context. The antigen is undetermined. This specimen comes from a study of CD8+CD57+ T cells in acquired aplastic anemia. Template material for TCR beta VDJ and CDR3 profiling consisted of genomic DNA. TCRdb processed the reads anew with MiXCR; each CDR3 protein has one entry. Of just over 400,000 distinct CDR3 sequences detected, about 70% appear once; the ten largest clones hold more than 3.5%. The V gene end was trimmed by 2 bases and the J gene end by 2 bases; junction bases not matched to a gene: 2. This CDR3 contains 16 residues. The germline CDR1 and CDR2 sequences are MRHNA and SNTAGT. Study-level points and caveats: Nearly 30 was the count of CD8+ CDR3 sequences that patients shared with controls.

The receptor was derived from a human donor in good health, serving as a control. The sequencing sample was made of sorted CD4+, CD8+, or CD8+CD57+ T cells (not recorded which) from PBMCs. The chain is built from TRBV6-4 and TRBJ1-3, with TRBD1 identical over 11 bases. DNA of the CDR3: TGTGCCAGCAGTGACACGGGACAGGGGGCTGGAAACACCATATATTTT. Translating it yields CASSDTGQGAGNTIYF.